The present entry profiles one T cell receptor beta chain with its context. This entry belongs to a study of blood T cell repertoires in COVID-19. At the level of the study: The origin of the acute and convalescent COVID-19 samples was the United States, Italy and Spain. The analysed material was cDNA or gDNA that came from T cells, B-cell-depleted T cells, or PBMCs.

The authors' processing: Reference gene primer amplification gave estimated nucleated cell counts. The table came from immunoSEQ multiplex PCR; TCRdb's copy has only in-frame clones and leaves some out. V, J and clone size are those of that table, while D and trimming were read from the DNA. The data contain about 120,000 clones, 85% of them singletons. Germline V gives CDR1 MNHEY, CDR2 SMNVEV (reference sequence). The ends were cut back, 4 bases at V and 5 bases at J, with 18 bases in the middle. The length of the CDR3 is 15 residues. J is TRBJ2-7 and V is TRBV27; D possibly corresponds to TRBD1 (6 bases). This TCR derives from a man aged 60 to 69 with acute or convalescent COVID-19. Sequenced material: peripheral blood. This CDR3 is CASSSNLITGNEQYF. The CDR3 DNA follows: TGTGCCAGCAGTTCCAACCTTATCACAGGGAACGAGCAGTACTTC.